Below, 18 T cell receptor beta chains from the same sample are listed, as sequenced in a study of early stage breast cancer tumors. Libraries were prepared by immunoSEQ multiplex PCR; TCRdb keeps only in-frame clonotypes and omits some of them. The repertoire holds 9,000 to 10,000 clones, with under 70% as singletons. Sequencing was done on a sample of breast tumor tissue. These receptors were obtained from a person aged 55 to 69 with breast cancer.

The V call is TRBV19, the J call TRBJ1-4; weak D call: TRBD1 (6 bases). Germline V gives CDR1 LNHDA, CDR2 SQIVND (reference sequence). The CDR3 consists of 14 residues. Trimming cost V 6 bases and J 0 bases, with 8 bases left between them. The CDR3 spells CASRRGTTNEKLFF. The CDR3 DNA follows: TGTGCCAGTAGGAGGGGGACAACTAATGAAAAACTGTTTTTT.

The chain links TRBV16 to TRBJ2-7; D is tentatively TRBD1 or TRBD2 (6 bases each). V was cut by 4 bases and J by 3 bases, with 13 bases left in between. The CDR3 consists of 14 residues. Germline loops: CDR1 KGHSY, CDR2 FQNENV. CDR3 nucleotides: TGTGCCAGCAGCCCGGAGGGGGGACTCTACGAGCAGTACTTC. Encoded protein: CASSPEGGLYEQYF. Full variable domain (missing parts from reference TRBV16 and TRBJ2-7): GEEVAQTPKHLVRGEGQKAKLYCAPIKGHSYVFWYQQVLKNEFKFLISFQNENVFDETGMPKERFSAKCLPNSPCSLEIQATKLEDSAVYFCASSPEGGLYEQYFGPGTRLTVT.

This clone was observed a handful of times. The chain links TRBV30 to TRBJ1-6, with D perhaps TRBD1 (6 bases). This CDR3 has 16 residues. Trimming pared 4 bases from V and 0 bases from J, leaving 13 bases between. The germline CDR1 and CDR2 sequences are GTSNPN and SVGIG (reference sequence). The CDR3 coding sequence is TGTGCCTGGAACCAGGGGTTGTCCTCCTATAATTCACCCCTCCACTTT. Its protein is CAWNQGLSSYNSPLHF. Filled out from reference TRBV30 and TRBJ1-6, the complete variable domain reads SQTIHQWPATLVQPVGSPLSLECTVEGTSNPNLYWYRQAAGRGLQLLFYSVGIGQISSEVPQNLSASRPQDRQFILSSKKLLLSDSGFYLCAWNQGLSSYNSPLHFGNGTRLTVT.

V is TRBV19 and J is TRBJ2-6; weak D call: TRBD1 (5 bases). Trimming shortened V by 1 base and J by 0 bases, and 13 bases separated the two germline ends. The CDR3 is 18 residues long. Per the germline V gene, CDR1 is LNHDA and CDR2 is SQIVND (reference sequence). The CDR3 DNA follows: TGTGCCAGTAGTATAGGAGCTGGGGCAGGCTCTGGGGCCAACGTCCTGACTTTC. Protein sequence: CASSIGAGAGSGANVLTF. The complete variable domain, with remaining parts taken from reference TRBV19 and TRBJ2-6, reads DGGITQSPKYLFRKEGQNVTLSCEQNLNHDAMYWYRQDPGQGLRLIYYSQIVNDFQKGDIAEGYSVSREKKESFPLTVTSAQKNPTAFYLCASSIGAGAGSGANVLTFGAGSRLTVL.

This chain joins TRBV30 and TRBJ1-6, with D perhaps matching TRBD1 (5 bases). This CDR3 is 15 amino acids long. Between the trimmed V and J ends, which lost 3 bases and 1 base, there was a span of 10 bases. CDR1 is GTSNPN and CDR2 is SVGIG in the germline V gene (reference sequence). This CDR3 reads CAWSRGRSYNSPLHF. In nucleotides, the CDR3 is TGTGCCTGGAGCCGGGGGAGATCCTATAATTCACCCCTCCACTTT.

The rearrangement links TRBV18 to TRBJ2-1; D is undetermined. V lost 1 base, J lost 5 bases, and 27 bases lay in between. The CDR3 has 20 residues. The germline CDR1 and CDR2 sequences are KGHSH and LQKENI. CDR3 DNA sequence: TGTGCCAGCTCACCACATGCCAGGACCTGGAACTATTCCACCGACAATGAGCAGTTCTTC. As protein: CASSPHARTWNYSTDNEQFF.

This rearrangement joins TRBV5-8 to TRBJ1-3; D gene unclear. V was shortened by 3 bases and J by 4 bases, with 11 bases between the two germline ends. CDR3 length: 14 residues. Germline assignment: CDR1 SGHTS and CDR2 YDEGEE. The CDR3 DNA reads TGTGCCAGCAGCTCCCGGGAGTACGGAAACACCATATATTTT. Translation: CASSSREYGNTIYF.

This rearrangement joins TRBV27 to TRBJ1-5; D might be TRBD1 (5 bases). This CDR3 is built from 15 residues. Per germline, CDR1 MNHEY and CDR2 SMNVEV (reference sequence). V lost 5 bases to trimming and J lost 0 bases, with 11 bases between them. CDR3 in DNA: TGTGCCAGCAGTCCCCTGGGGGATAGCAATCAGCCCCAGCATTTT. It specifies CASSPLGDSNQPQHF.

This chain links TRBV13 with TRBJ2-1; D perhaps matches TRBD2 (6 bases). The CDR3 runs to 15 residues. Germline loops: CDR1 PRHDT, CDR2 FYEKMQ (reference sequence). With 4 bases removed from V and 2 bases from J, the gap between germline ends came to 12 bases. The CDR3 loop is CASSSGLTTYNEQFF. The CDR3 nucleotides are TGTGCCAGCAGCTCGGGACTGACCACCTACAATGAGCAGTTCTTC.

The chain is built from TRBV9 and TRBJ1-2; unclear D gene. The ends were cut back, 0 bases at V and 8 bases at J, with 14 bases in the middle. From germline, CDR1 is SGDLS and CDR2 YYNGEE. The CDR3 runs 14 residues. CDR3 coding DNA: TGTGCCAGCAGCGTAGTGGGAGGGTCGCGGGGCTACACCTTC. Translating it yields CASSVVGGSRGYTF.

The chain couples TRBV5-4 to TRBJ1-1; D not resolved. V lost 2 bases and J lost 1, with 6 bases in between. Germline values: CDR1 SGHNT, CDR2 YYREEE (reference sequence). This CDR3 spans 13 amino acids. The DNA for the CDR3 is TGTGCCAGCAGCTTTCCAGGGAACACTGAAGCTTTCTTT. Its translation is CASSFPGNTEAFF.

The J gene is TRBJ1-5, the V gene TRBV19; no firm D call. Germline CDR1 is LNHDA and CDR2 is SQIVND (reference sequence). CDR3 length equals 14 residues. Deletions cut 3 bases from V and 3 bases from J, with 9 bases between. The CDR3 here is CASSMSRFNQPQHF. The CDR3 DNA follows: TGTGCCAGTAGTATGAGCAGGTTCAATCAGCCCCAGCATTTT.

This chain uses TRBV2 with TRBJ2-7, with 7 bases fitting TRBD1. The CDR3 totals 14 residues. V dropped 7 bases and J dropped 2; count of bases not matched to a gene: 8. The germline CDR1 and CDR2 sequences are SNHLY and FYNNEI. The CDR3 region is CASTGQSIAYEQYF. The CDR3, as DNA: TGTGCCAGCACGGGACAGTCCATTGCCTACGAGCAGTACTTC.

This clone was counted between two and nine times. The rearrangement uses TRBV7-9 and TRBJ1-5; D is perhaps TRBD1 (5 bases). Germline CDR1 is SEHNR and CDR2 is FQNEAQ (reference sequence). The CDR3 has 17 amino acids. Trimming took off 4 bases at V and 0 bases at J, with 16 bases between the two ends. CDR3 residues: CASSSETARYSNQPQHF. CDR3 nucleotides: TGTGCCAGCAGCTCAGAGACAGCAAGATATAGCAATCAGCCCCAGCATTTT.

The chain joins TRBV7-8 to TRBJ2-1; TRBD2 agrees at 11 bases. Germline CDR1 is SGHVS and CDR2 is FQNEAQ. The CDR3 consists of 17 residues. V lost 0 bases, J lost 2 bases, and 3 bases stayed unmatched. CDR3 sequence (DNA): TGTGCCAGCAGCTTAGCGGGGACTAGCGGAGCCTACAATGAGCAGTTCTTC. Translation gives CASSLAGTSGAYNEQFF.

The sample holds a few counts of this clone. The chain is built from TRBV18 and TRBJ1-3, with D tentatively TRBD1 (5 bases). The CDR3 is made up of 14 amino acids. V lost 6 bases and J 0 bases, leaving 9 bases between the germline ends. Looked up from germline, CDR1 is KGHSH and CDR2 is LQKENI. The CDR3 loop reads CASSRDRSGNTIYF. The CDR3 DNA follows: TGTGCCAGCTCTCGGGACCGCTCTGGAAACACCATATATTTT. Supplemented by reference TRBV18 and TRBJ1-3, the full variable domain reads NAGVMQNPRHLVRRRGQEARLRCSPMKGHSHVYWYRQLPEEGLKFMVYLQKENIIDESGMPKERFSAEFPKEGPSILRIQQVVRGDSAAYFCASSRDRSGNTIYFGEGSWLTVV.

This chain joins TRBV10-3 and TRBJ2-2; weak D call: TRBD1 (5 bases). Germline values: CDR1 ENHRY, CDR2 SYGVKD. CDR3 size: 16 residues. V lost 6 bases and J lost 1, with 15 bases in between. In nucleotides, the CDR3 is TGTGCCATCAGGGTGACAGAGCTACTGAACACCGGGGAGCTGTTTTTT. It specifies CAIRVTELLNTGELFF.

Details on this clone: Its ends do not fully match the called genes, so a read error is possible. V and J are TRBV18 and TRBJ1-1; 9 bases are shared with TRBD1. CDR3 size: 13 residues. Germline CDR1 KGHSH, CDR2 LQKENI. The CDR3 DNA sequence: TGTGCCAGCTCCCCACAGGGGGCGCGGACGGCTTTCTTT. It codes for CASSPQGARTAFF.